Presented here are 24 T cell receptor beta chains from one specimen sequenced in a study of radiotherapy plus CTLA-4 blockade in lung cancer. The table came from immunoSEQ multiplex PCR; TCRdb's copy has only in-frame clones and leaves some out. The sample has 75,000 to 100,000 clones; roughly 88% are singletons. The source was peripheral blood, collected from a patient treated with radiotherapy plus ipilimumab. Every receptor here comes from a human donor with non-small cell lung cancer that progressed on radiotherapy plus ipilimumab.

The CDR3 protein is CASSVPGTDTQYF. CDR3 DNA: TGTGCCAGCAGCGTCCCAGGGACAGATACGCAGTATTTT. V usage is TRBV9 and J usage is TRBJ2-3, with a possible D match to TRBD1 (5 bases). The V gene lost 2 bases and the J gene lost 3 bases, with 7 bases spanning the gap. Germline CDR1 and CDR2: SGDLS and YYNGEE. The CDR3 length is 13 residues.

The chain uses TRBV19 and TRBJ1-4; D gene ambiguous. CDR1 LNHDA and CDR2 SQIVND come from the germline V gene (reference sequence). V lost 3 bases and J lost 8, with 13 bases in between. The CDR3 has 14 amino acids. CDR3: CASSIRYEGEKLFF. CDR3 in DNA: TGTGCCAGTAGTATCCGATACGAGGGCGAAAAACTGTTTTTT. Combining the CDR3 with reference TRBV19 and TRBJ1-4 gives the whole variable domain DGGITQSPKYLFRKEGQNVTLSCEQNLNHDAMYWYRQDPGQGLRLIYYSQIVNDFQKGDIAEGYSVSREKKESFPLTVTSAQKNPTAFYLCASSIRYEGEKLFFGSGTQLSVL.

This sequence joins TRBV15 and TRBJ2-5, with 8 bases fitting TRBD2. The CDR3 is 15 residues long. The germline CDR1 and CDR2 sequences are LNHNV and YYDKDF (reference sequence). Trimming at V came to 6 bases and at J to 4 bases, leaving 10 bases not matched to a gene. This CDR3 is CATREPGTSLETQYF. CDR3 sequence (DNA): TGTGCCACCAGGGAACCCGGGACTAGTTTAGAGACCCAGTACTTC. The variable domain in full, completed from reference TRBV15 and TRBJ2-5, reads DAMVIQNPRYQVTQFGKPVTLSCSQTLNHNVMYWYQQKSSQAPKLLFHYYDKDFNNEADTPDNFQSRRPNTSFCFLDIRSPGLGDTAMYLCATREPGTSLETQYFGPGTRLLVL.

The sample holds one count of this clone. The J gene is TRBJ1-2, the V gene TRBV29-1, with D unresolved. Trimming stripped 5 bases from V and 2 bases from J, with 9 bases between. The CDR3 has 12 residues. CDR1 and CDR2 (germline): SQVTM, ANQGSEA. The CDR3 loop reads CSVWTPNYGYTF. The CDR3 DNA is TGCAGCGTTTGGACTCCAAACTATGGCTACACCTTC.

This CDR3 reads CASSEGPGRVQPQHF. CDR3 nucleotide sequence: TGTGCCAGCAGTGAAGGGCCGGGCAGGGTTCAGCCCCAGCATTTT. The V and J genes are TRBV6-1 and TRBJ1-5; maybe TRBD1 (5 bases). The V and J ends lost 1 base and 6 bases respectively, with 13 bases between them. This CDR3 comprises 15 residues. Germline values: CDR1 MNHNS, CDR2 SASEGT.

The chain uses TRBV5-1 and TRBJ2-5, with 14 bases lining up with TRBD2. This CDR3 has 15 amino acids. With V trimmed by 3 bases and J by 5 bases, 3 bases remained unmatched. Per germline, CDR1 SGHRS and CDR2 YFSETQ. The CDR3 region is CASSWGLAGVETQYF. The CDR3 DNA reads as TGCGCCAGCAGCTGGGGACTAGCGGGAGTGGAGACCCAGTACTTC. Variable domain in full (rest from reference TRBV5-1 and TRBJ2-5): KAGVTQTPRYLIKTRGQQVTLSCSPISGHRSVSWYQQTPGQGLQFLFEYFSETQRNKGNFPGRFSGRQFSNSRSEMNVSTLELGDSALYLCASSWGLAGVETQYFGPGTRLLVL.

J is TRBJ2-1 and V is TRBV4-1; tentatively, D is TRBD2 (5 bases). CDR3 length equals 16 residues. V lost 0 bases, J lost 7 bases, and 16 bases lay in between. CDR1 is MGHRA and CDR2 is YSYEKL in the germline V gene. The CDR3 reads CASSQDFTRSLNEQFF. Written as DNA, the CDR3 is TGCGCCAGCAGCCAAGATTTCACTAGATCTTTGAATGAGCAGTTCTTC.

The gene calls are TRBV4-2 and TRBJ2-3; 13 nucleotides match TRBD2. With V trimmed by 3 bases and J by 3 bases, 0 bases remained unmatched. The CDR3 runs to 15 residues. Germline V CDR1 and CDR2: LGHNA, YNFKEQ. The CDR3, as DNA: TGTGCCAGCAGCCAGGGACTAGCGGGGACAGATACGCAGTATTTT. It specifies CASSQGLAGTDTQYF.

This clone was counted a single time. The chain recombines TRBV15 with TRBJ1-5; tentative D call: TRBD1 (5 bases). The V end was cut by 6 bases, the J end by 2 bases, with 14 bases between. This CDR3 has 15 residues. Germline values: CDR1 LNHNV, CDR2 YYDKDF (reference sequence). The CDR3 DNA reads TGTGCCACCAGAGAGGACCGAGGGGGCAATCAGCCCCAGCATTTT. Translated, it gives CATREDRGGNQPQHF. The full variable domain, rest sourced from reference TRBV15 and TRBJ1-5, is DAMVIQNPRYQVTQFGKPVTLSCSQTLNHNVMYWYQQKSSQAPKLLFHYYDKDFNNEADTPDNFQSRRPNTSFCFLDIRSPGLGDTAMYLCATREDRGGNQPQHFGDGTRLSIL.

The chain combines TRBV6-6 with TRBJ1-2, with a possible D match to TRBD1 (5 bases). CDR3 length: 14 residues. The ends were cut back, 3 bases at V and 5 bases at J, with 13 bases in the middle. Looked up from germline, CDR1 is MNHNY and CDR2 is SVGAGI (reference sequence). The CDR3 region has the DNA TGTGCCAGCAGTTATGGGGGGGTCCCATATGGCTACACCTTC. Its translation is CASSYGGVPYGYTF.

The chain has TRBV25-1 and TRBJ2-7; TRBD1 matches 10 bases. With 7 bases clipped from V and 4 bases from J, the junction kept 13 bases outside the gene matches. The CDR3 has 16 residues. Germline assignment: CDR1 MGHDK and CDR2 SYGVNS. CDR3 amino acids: CASTSGTGAGKYEQYF. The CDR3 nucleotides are TGTGCCAGCACCTCCGGGACAGGGGCAGGCAAGTACGAGCAGTACTTC.

CDR3 amino acids: CASLQELKETQYF. In nucleotides, the CDR3 is TGTGCCAGCTTACAGGAGCTAAAAGAGACCCAGTACTTC. This chain connects TRBV7-9 to TRBJ2-5, with D tentatively TRBD1 (5 bases). Trimming pared 8 bases from V and 3 bases from J, leaving 13 bases between. Germline loops: CDR1 SEHNR, CDR2 FQNEAQ (reference sequence). The CDR3 has 13 residues.

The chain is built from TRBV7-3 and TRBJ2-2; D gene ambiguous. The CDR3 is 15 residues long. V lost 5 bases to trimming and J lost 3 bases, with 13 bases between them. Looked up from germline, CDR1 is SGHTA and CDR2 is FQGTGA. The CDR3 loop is CASSRNSGDTGELFF. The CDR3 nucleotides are TGTGCCAGCAGCAGGAATAGTGGGGACACCGGGGAGCTGTTTTTT.

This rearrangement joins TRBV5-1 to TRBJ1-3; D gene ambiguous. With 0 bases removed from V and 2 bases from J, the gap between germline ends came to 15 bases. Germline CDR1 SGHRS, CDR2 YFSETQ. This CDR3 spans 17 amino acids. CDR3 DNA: TGCGCCAGCAGCTTGGCCAAGACTCCGAGCCCTGGAAACACCATATATTTT. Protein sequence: CASSLAKTPSPGNTIYF.

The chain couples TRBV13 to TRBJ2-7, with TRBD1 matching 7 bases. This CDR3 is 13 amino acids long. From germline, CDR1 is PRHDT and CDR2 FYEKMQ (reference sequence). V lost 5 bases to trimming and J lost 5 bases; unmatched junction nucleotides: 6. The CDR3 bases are TGTGCCAGCAGCCCCCAGGGGGACCACGAGCAGTACTTC. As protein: CASSPQGDHEQYF.

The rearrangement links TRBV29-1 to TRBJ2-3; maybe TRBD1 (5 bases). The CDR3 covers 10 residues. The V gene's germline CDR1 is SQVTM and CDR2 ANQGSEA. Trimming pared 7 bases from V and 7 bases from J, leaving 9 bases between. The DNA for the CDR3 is TGCAGCGCCCCAGGGAATACGCAGTATTTT. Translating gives CSAPGNTQYF.

DNA of the CDR3: TGTGCCAGCTCATTCACAGGGGGCGAGTGGGAGACCCAGTACTTC. As protein: CASSFTGGEWETQYF. This rearrangement joins TRBV18 to TRBJ2-5; 9 bases fit TRBD1. The V and J ends lost 5 bases and 5 bases, in that order; junction bases with no gene match: 9. CDR1 is KGHSH, CDR2 LQKENI, per germline. The CDR3 extends over 15 amino acids. The whole variable domain, filled in from reference TRBV18 and TRBJ2-5, reads NAGVMQNPRHLVRRRGQEARLRCSPMKGHSHVYWYRQLPEEGLKFMVYLQKENIIDESGMPKERFSAEFPKEGPSILRIQQVVRGDSAAYFCASSFTGGEWETQYFGPGTRLLVL.

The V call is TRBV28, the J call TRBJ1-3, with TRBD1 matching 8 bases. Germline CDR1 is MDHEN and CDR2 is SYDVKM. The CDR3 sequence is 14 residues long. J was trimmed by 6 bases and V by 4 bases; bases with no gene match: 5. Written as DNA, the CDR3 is TGTGCCAGCAGTTCCCCAGGGGGCGTAAACACCATATATTTT. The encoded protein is CASSSPGGVNTIYF.

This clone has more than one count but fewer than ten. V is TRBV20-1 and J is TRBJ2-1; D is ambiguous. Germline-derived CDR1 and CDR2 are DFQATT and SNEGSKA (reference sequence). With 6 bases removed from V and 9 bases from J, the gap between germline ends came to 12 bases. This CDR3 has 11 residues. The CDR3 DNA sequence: TGCAGTGCGCCGCGACTCCCTGAGCAGTTCTTC. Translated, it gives CSAPRLPEQFF.

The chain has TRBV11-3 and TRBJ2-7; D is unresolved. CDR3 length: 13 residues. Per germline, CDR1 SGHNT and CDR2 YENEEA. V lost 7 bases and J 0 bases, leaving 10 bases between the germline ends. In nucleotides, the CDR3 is TGTGCCAGCACCTCCGCGGACTCCTACGAGCAGTACTTC. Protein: CASTSADSYEQYF.

The CDR3 DNA sequence: TGTGCCAGCAGGGGACTAGCGGGAGGGAGGAACCACGAGCAGTACTTC. Translating gives CASRGLAGGRNHEQYF. The chain combines TRBV6-6 with TRBJ2-7, with 16 bases identical to TRBD2. Trimming removed 6 bases from V and 5 bases from J; junction bases left unmatched: 7. Germline CDR1 is MNHNY and CDR2 is SVGAGI (reference sequence). This CDR3 has 16 amino acids.

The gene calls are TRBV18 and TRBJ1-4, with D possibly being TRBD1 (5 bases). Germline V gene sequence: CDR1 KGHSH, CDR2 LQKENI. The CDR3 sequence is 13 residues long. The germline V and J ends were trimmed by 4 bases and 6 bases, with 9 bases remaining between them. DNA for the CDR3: TGTGCCAGCTCACGGGGACTTGATGAAAAACTGTTTTTT. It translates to CASSRGLDEKLFF.

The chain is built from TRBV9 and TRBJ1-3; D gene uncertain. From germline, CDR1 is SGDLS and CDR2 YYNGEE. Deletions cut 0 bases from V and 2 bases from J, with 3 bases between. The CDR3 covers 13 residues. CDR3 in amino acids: CASSVGTGNTIYF. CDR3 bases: TGTGCCAGCAGCGTAGGGACTGGAAACACCATATATTTT.

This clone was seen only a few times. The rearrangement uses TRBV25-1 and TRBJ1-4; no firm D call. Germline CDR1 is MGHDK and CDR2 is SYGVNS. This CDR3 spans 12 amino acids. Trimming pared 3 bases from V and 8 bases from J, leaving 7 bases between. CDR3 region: CASSEPQEKLFF. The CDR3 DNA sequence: TGTGCCAGCAGTGAGCCTCAGGAAAAACTGTTTTTT.